The clone carrying this T cell receptor (beta chain) was detected once. What it binds is unknown. The data were taken from a study of high-grade serous ovarian cancer treatment subgroups. Study background: Samples averaged roughly 14,000 reads and around 7,000 unique TCR beta rearrangements. Study-level results: Clonal relatedness tracked neoantigen level, and by trend copy number and mutation load. Different patients shared almost no repertoire; same-patient tumors shared about 0.1 to 0.79.

Germline loops: CDR1 SGHKS, CDR2 YYEKEE (reference sequence). Trimming removed 0 bases from V and 5 bases from J, with 12 bases in between. The CDR3 sequence is 14 residues long. Tumor tissue was taken before any definitive surgery or chemotherapy was given. Sequencing used immunoSEQ multiplex PCR; TCRdb keeps in-frame clones, though not all of them. The sample holds fewer than 20,000 clones, roughly four fifths seen once. Sequencing used tumor tissue. This sequence originates from a human donor with high-grade serous ovarian cancer. The chain employs TRBV5-5 and TRBJ2-7, with D possibly being TRBD1 (5 bases). CDR3 coding DNA: TGTGCCAGCAGCTTGGCTGGGCAGGGCAACGAGCAGTACTTC. Amino acids: CASSLAGQGNEQYF.